This T cell receptor beta chain was identified during a study of blood T cell repertoires in COVID-19. Germline V gene data show CDR1 as SGDLS and CDR2 as YYNGEE. Trimming removed 0 bases at V and 4 bases at J, with 5 bases between. The CDR3 is 13 amino acids. Clones were read by immunoSEQ multiplex PCR, and TCRdb kept only the in-frame ones, dropping some. The sample consists of around 170,000 clones, 80% to 90% of them appearing once. This chain joins TRBV9 and TRBJ2-4; D may be TRBD1 (5 bases). The sequence came from a young man who had recovered from COVID-19. The specimen was peripheral blood. CDR3 DNA: TGTGCCAGCAGCGTAGGACAGAAAAACATTCAGTACTTC. Translation: CASSVGQKNIQYF.